This T cell receptor beta chain was obtained from a study of CXCR3-negative and CXCR3-positive naive CD8 T cells. Findings and caveats of the study: Cryopreservation partially lowered CXCR3 expression, so most assays used fresh PBMCs. Naive cells used TRBV-TRBJ genes in much the same way whether CXCR3-negative or CXCR3-positive; memory cells did not. Comparison of naive cells showed more hydrophobic TRB CDR3s in CXCR3-positive than in CXCR3-negative naive cells.

A CD45RO-CCR7+CD27+CD95- profile was what naive CD8+ T cells displayed. Via 5' RACE with UMI labels, TRB cDNA libraries were prepared. TCRdb re-called the 5' RACE reads and gives one entry per CDR3 protein, without DNA. The sample includes 120,000 to 150,000 distinct CDR3 sequences. Comment on this clonotype: No antigen is known for it.

CDR3 length equals 15 residues. Germline V lookup: CDR1 MGHRA, CDR2 YSYEKL. The sequenced sample was naive CXCR3+ CD8+ T cells from blood. Indicated subset: CD45RO-CCR7+CD27+CD95- naive CD8+ T cells expressing CXCR3 (TNR3+). The chain employs TRBV4-1 and TRBJ2-7; TCRdb selects TRBD2, and the lack of DNA leaves this call unchecked. The clonotype comes from a human donor in good health. Some clones in this sample may be carry-over from other donors' samples. CDR3 loop: CASSYSGLAGSEQYF.